This T cell receptor (beta chain) comes out of a study of Ad26.COV2.S vaccination and SARS-CoV-2 variants. Method: immunoSEQ multiplex PCR; TCRdb's copy keeps in-frame clones and lacks some. The table records 400,000 to 500,000 clones, 85% to 90% of them present only once. Sample treatment: 15 to 20 received Ad26.COV2.S at low or high dose, single or two shots; about 5 received placebo; per-sample allocation not given. The investigators took samples on day 63 after the first vaccine or placebo injection. This clone was detected once. Material: peripheral blood, obtained in a trial of Ad26.COV2.S vaccine versus placebo. The receptor was isolated from a person between 18 and 59 years old who received the Ad26.COV2.S COVID-19 vaccine or a placebo.

The CDR3 loop is CASSLARVRQTGELFF. In DNA, the CDR3 is TGTGCCAGCAGCTTAGCCCGGGTAAGACAAACCGGGGAGCTGTTTTTT. V is TRBV11-3 and J is TRBJ2-2; no clear D. The CDR3 is made up of 16 amino acids. Deletions cut 1 base from V and 5 bases from J, with 14 bases between. Germline loops: CDR1 SGHNT, CDR2 YENEEA.